This T cell receptor beta chain stems from a study of cytomegalovirus exposure and HLA in healthy donors. Study summary: Ancestry clustering placed around 81% of approximately 370 genotyped donors in the Caucasian-associated cluster. General observations from the study: Productive status was seen about 90% or about 30% of the time for most TCR beta V segments in an earlier analysis.

A word on this clone: The target antigen is unknown.

The germline gives CDR1 SGHRS, CDR2 YFSETQ. The CDR3 loop spans 15 amino acids. V was clipped by 4 bases and J by 7 bases; unmatched bases: 14. It was with 60 Vbeta and 13 Jbeta primers that the PCR ran. Here immunoSEQ multiplex PCR was the method, and the copy in TCRdb shows in-frame clones only, minus some. The sample carries around 110,000 clones, 74% recorded once. This chain connects TRBV5-1 to TRBJ2-7; 7 bases line up with TRBD1. The sample comprised PBMCs. The clonotype was recovered from a woman in her thirties or forties in good health and CMV-seropositive. The CDR3 DNA reads TGCGCCAGCAGCACCCCCGGACAGGACGGTTTTGAGCAGTACTTC. This sequence encodes CASSTPGQDGFEQYF.